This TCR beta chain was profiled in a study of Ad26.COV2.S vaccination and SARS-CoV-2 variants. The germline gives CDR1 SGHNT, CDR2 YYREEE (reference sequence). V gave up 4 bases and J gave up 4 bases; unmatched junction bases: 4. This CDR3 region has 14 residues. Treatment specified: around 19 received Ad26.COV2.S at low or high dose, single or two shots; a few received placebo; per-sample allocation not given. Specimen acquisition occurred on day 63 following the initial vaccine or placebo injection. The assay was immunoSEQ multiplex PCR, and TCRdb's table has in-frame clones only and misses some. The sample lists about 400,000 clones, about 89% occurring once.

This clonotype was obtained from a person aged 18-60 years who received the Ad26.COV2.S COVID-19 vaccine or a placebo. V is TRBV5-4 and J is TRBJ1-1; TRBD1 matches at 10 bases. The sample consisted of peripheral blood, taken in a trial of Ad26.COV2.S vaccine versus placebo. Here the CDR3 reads CASSKDRGLTEAFF. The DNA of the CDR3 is TGTGCCAGCAGCAAAGACAGGGGGCTCACTGAAGCTTTCTTT.